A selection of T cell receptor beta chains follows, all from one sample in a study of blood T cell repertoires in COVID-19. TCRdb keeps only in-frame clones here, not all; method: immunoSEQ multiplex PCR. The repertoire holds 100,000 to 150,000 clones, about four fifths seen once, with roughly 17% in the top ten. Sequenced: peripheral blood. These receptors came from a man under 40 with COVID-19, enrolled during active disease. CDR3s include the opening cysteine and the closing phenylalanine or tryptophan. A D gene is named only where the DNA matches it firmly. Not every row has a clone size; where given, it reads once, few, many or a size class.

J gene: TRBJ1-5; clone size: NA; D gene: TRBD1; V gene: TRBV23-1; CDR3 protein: CAPREGAGQPQHF; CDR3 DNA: TGCGCCCCACGGGAGGGGGCGGGTCAGCCCCAGCATTTT
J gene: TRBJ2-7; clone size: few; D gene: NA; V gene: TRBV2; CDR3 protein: CASLGKYEQYF; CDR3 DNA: TGTGCCAGCCTCGGGAAGTACGAGCAGTACTTC
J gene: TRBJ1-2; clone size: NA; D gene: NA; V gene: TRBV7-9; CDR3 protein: CATSQGDYGYTF; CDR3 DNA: TGTGCCACTTCCCAGGGTGACTATGGCTACACCTTC
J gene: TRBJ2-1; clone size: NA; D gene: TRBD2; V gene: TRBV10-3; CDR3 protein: CAIRRTSGGTYNEQFF; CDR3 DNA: TGTGCCATCAGACGGACTAGCGGGGGGACTTACAATGAGCAGTTCTTC
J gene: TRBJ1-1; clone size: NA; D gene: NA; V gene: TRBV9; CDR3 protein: CASSPLGSSKHHNAFF; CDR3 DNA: TGTGCCAGCAGCCCACTAGGGTCCTCCAAACACCATAACGCTTTCTTT
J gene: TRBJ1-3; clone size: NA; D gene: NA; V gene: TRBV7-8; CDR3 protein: CASSLERANTIYF; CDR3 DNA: TGTGCCAGCAGCTTAGAGCGGGCGAACACCATATATTTT
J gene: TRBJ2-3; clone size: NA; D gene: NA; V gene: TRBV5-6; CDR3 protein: CASSLGGGSRTDTQYF; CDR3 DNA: TGTGCCAGCAGCTTGGGTGGAGGGTCCCGCACAGATACGCAGTATTTT
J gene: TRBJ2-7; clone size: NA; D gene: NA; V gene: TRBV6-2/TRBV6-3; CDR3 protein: CASSRPGGSYEQYF; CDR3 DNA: TGTGCCAGCAGTCGCCCCGGGGGCTCCTACGAGCAGTACTTC
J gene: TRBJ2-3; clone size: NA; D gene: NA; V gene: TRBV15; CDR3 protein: CATGGRGDTQYF; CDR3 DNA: TGTGCCACCGGTGGGAGAGGGGATACGCAGTATTTT
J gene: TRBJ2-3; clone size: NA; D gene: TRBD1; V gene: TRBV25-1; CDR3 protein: CALPHRGPDTQYF; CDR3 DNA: TGTGCCCTTCCTCACAGGGGACCAGATACGCAGTATTTT
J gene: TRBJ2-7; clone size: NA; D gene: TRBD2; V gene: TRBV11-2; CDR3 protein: CASSNYNYLRGEQYF; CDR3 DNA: TGTGCCAGCAGCAATTACAATTACCTGCGGGGGGAGCAGTACTTC
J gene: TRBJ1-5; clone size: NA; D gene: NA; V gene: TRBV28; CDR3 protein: CASSSRVDNQPQHF; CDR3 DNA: TGTGCCAGCAGTTCCAGGGTAGACAATCAGCCCCAGCATTTT
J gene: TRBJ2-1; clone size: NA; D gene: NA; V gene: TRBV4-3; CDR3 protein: CASSQVISAYNEQFF; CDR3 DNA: TGCGCCAGCAGCCAAGTAATTAGCGCCTACAATGAGCAGTTCTTC
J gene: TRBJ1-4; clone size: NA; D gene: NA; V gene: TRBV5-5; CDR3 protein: CASSFRGGNEKLFF; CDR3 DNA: TGTGCCAGCAGCTTCAGGGGTGGTAATGAAAAACTGTTTTTT
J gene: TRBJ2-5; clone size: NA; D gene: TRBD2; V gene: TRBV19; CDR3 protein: CASSLAGAQETQYF; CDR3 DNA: TGTGCCAGTTCACTAGCGGGGGCACAAGAGACCCAGTACTTC
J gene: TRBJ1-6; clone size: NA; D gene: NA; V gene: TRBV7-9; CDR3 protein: CASSLGTATNSPLHF; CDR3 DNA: TGTGCCAGCAGCTTAGGGACAGCCACTAATTCACCCCTCCACTTT
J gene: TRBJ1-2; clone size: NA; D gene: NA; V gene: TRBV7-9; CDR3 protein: CASILDVDSNYGYTF; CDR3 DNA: TGTGCCAGCATCCTGGATGTGGACAGTAACTATGGCTACACCTTC
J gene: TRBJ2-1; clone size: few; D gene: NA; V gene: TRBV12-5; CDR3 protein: CASGLGGSYNEQFF; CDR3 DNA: TGTGCTAGTGGTTTGGGAGGCTCCTACAATGAGCAGTTCTTC
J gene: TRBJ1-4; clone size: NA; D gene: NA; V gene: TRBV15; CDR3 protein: CATSRDWGHGLFF; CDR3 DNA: TGTGCCACCAGCAGAGATTGGGGACACGGTCTGTTTTTT
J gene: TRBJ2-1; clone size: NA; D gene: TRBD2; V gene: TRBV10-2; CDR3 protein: CASRTGGDNEQFF; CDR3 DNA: TGCGCCAGCAGAACCGGGGGGGACAATGAGCAGTTCTTC
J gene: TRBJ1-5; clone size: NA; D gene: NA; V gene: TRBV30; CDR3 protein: CAWSLTGFGQPQHF; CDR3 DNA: TGTGCCTGGAGCCTTACAGGTTTCGGTCAGCCCCAGCATTTT
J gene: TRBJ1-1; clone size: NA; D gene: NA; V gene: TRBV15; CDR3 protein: CATSSAGIANTEAFF; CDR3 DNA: TGTGCCACCAGCAGCGCAGGGATTGCGAACACTGAAGCTTTCTTT
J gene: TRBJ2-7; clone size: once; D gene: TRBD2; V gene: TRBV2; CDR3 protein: CASRGETSGYEQYF; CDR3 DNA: TGTGCCAGCAGGGGTGAGACTAGCGGCTACGAGCAGTACTTC
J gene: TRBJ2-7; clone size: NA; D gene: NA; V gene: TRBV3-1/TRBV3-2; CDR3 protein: CASSQEWQAKPSSYEQYF; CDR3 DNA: TGTGCCAGCAGCCAAGAATGGCAGGCCAAACCAAGCTCCTACGAGCAGTACTTC
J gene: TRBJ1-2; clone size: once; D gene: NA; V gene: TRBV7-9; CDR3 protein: CASSSSVGGYTF; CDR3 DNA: TGTGCCAGCAGCTCTTCCGTCGGTGGCTACACCTTC
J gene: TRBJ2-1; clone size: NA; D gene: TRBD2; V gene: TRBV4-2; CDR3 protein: CASSQHTSGGRLFF; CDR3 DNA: TGTGCCAGCAGCCAACATACTAGCGGGGGGAGATTGTTCTTC
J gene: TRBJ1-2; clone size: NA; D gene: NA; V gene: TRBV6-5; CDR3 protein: CASSYHRASSGYTF; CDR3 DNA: TGTGCCAGCAGTTACCACAGGGCCTCATCGGGCTACACCTTC
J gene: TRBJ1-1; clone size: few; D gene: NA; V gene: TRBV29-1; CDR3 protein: CSVTGVVNTEAFF; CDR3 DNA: TGCAGCGTTACGGGGGTTGTAAACACTGAAGCTTTCTTT
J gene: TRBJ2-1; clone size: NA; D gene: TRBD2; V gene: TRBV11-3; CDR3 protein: CASSLISMAGVHNEQFF; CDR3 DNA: TGTGCCAGCAGCTTAATAAGTATGGCGGGGGTCCACAATGAGCAGTTCTTC
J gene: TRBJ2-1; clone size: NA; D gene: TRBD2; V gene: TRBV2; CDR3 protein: CASSGPRGGSDEQFF; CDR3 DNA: TGTGCCAGCAGTGGCCCTCGGGGCGGGAGTGATGAGCAGTTCTTC
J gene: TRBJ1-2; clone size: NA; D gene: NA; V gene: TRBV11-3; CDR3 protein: CASTPRAGDRYGYTF; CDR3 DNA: TGTGCCAGCACCCCCCGGGCAGGGGATCGGTATGGCTACACCTTC
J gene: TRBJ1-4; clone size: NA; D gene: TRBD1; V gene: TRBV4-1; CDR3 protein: CASSIQFRQGEKLFF; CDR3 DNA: TGCGCCAGCAGCATACAGTTCCGACAGGGTGAAAAACTGTTTTTT
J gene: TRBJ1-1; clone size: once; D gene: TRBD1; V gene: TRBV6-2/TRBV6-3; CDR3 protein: CASSYEEGARYTEAFF; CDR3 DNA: TGTGCCAGCAGTTATGAGGAGGGGGCAAGGTACACTGAAGCTTTCTTT
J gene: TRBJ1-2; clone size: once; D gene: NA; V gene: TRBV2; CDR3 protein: CASRMTLNYGYTF; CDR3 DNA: TGTGCCAGCAGGATGACATTGAACTATGGCTACACCTTC
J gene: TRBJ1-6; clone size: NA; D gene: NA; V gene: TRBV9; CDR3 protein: CASSSAGKISPLHF; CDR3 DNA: TGTGCCAGCAGCTCTGCCGGGAAAATTTCACCCCTCCACTTT
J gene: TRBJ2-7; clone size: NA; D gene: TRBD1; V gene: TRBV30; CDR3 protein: CAWMGPPGQGTYEQYF; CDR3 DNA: TGTGCCTGGATGGGTCCCCCGGGACAGGGAACCTACGAGCAGTACTTC
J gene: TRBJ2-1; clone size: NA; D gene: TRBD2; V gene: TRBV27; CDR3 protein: CASSFLLAGPSSYNEQFF; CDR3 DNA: TGTGCCAGCAGTTTTCTCCTAGCGGGGCCAAGCTCCTACAATGAGCAGTTCTTC
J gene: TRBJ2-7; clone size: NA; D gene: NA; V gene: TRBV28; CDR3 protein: CASSRTLWTVAYEQYF; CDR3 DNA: TGTGCCAGCAGTCGGACCCTTTGGACAGTTGCCTACGAGCAGTACTTC
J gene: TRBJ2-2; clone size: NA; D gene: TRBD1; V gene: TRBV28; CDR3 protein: CASSLSRTGGSNTGELFF; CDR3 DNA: TGTGCCAGCAGTTTATCTAGAACAGGGGGTTCGAACACCGGGGAGCTGTTTTTT
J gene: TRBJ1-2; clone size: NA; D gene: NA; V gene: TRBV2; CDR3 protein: CASSEILSGGRYGYTF; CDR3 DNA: TGTGCCAGCAGTGAAATACTGTCCGGGGGGAGGTATGGCTACACCTTC
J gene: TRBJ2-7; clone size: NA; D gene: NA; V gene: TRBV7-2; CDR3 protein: CASSLAPTYEQYF; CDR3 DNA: TGTGCCAGCAGCTTAGCCCCCACATACGAGCAGTACTTC
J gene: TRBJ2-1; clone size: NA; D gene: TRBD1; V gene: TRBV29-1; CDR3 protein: CSVTGQGAYNEQFF; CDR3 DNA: TGCAGCGTTACAGGACAGGGGGCCTACAATGAGCAGTTCTTC
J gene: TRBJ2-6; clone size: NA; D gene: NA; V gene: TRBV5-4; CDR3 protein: CASSSGRGADVLTF; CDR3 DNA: TGTGCCAGCAGCTCGGGCAGGGGTGCCGACGTCCTGACTTTC
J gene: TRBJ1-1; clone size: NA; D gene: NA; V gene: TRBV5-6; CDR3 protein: CASSLYRTEAFF; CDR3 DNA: TGTGCCAGCAGCCTCTACCGAACTGAAGCTTTCTTT
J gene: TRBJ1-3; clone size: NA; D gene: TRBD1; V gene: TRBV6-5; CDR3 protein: CASRQGLSSGNTIYF; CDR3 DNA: TGTGCCAGCAGACAGGGGCTGAGCTCTGGAAACACCATATATTTT
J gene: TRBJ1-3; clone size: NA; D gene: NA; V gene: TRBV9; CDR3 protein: CASSVAGLSGNTIYF; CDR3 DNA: TGTGCCAGCAGCGTAGCGGGGTTATCTGGAAACACCATATATTTT
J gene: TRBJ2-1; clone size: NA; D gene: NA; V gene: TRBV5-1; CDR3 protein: CASSLVGLYNEQFF; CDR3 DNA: TGCGCCAGCAGCTTGGTGGGACTTTACAATGAGCAGTTCTTC
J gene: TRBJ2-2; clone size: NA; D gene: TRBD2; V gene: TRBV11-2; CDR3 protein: CASSLGTRTPGDTGELFF; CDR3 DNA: TGTGCCAGCAGCTTAGGGACTAGAACGCCCGGTGACACCGGGGAGCTGTTTTTT
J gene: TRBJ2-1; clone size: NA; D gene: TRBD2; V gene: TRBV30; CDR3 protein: CAYFPSGTYNEQFF; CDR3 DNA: TGTGCCTATTTTCCTAGCGGGACCTACAATGAGCAGTTCTTC
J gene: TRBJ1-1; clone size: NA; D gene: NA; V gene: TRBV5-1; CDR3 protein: CASSPLGGNMNTEAFF; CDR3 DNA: TGCGCCAGCAGCCCCCTAGGAGGAAACATGAACACTGAAGCTTTCTTT
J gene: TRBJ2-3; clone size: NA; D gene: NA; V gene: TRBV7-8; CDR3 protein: CASSLGGGRTQYF; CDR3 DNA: TGTGCCAGCAGCTTAGGTGGTGGTAGAACGCAGTATTTT
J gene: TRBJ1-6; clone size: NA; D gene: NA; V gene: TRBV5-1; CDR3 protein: CASSLAGLSPLHF; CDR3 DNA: TGCGCCAGCAGCTTAGCAGGGCTTTCACCCCTCCACTTT
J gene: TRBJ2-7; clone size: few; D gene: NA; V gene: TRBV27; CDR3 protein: CASSSGTTYEQYF; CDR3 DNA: TGTGCCAGCAGTAGCGGGACAACCTACGAGCAGTACTTC
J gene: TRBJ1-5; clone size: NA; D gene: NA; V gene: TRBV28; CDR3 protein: CASSRAAGEKPQHF; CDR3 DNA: TGTGCCAGCAGTCGGGCGGCAGGGGAAAAGCCCCAGCATTTT
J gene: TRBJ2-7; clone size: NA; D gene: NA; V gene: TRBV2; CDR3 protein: CASSAIIATYEQYF; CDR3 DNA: TGTGCCAGCAGTGCCATTATCGCTACCTACGAGCAGTACTTC
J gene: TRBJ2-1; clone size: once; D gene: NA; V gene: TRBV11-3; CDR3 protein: CASSSQMNPRLGNEQFF; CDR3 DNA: TGTGCCAGCAGCTCCCAAATGAATCCCAGGTTGGGCAATGAGCAGTTCTTC
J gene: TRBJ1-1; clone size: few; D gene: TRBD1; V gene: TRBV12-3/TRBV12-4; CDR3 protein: CASSSTGSQAFF; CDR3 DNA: TGTGCCAGCAGTTCGACAGGGTCTCAGGCTTTCTTT
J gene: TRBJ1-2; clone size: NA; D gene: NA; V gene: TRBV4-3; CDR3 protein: CASSQGYSNGYTF; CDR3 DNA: TGCGCCAGCAGCCAAGGCTACTCAAATGGCTACACCTTC
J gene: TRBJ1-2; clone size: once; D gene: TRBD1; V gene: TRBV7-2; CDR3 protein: CASSPGQGYGYTF; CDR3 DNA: TGTGCCAGCAGCCCCGGACAGGGCTATGGCTACACCTTC